The clone carrying this TCR beta chain was seen a few times. The antigen remains undetermined. Unrecorded immune exposure was likely among donors, who were nominally healthy when sampled. Primers: 60 Vbeta forward and 13 Jbeta reverse. This table comes from immunoSEQ multiplex PCR, and its TCRdb copy is limited to in-frame clones, with some not included. The data contain under 200,000 clones, around 68% of them seen just once; the ten biggest clones take up over 1.2%. The CDR3 consists of 13 residues. V lost 3 bases, J lost 1 base, and 7 bases lay in between. Germline values: CDR1 SGHKS, CDR2 YYEKEE (reference sequence). The data were obtained in a study of cytomegalovirus exposure and HLA in healthy donors. Study observations and caveats: There were some public TCRs occurring in many donors, but most TCR sequences were rare.

This TCR was recovered from a man aged 45-65 years in good health and CMV-seronegative. Sequenced: PBMCs. The J gene is TRBJ1-1, the V gene TRBV5-5, with no clear D. The CDR3 DNA follows: TGTGCCAGCAGCTCTAGAGAGAACACTGAAGCTTTCTTT. This translates into CASSSRENTEAFF.